These 21 T cell receptor beta chains share one sample of origin, sequenced in a study of cytomegalovirus exposure and HLA in healthy donors. In the PCR, 60 Vbeta and 13 Jbeta primers were used. This table comes from immunoSEQ multiplex PCR, and its TCRdb copy is limited to in-frame clones, with some not included. This sample has 210,000 or so clones, with about 80% found just once. Material: PBMCs. These TCRs come from a woman in her 40s in good health and CMV-seronegative.

The chain joins TRBV5-6 to TRBJ1-2; D is perhaps TRBD1 (5 bases). Germline CDR1 SGHDT, CDR2 YYEEEE. This CDR3 has 17 residues. V was cut by 5 bases and J by 5 bases, with 25 bases left in between. The CDR3 sequence: CASRVLKDPWGEYGYTF. The CDR3 coding sequence is TGTGCCAGCAGGGTACTTAAAGACCCTTGGGGGGAGTATGGCTACACCTTC. Using reference TRBV5-6 and TRBJ1-2 for the parts outside the CDR3, the full variable domain is DAGVTQSPTHLIKTRGQQVTLRCSPKSGHDTVSWYQQALGQGPQFIFQYYEEEERQRGNFPDRFSGHQFPNYSSELNVNALLLGDSALYLCASRVLKDPWGEYGYTFGSGTRLTVV.

The chain's CDR3 is CASSSGETGYGYTF. The CDR3 region has the DNA TGTGCCAGCAGCTCGGGGGAGACTGGCTATGGCTACACCTTC. This chain uses TRBV9 with TRBJ1-2, with D maybe TRBD1 (5 bases). Germline-derived CDR1 and CDR2 are SGDLS and YYNGEE. This CDR3 comprises 14 residues. Trimming shortened V by 4 bases and J by 4 bases, and 14 bases separated the two germline ends.

CDR3 sequence: CASKPRGLYNSPLHF. DNA for the CDR3: TGCGCCAGCAAACCCAGGGGTCTCTATAATTCACCCCTCCACTTT. This chain uses TRBV10-2 with TRBJ1-6, with TRBD1 as a possible D gene (6 bases). Trimming pared 7 bases from V and 3 bases from J, leaving 13 bases between. Per germline, CDR1 WSHSY and CDR2 SAAADI. The CDR3 is 15 residues long.

This rearrangement joins TRBV5-6 to TRBJ2-1; the D gene is possibly TRBD1 (5 bases). This CDR3 has 15 amino acids. Trimming cost V 2 bases and J 0 bases, with 9 bases left between them. Germline CDR1 reads SGHDT; CDR2 reads YYEEEE. The CDR3 loop reads CASSFGASSYNEQFF. The CDR3 coding sequence is TGTGCCAGCAGCTTTGGGGCGAGCTCCTACAATGAGCAGTTCTTC.

The chain links TRBV2 to TRBJ1-5; 7 bases are shared with TRBD1. The CDR3 extends over 14 amino acids. Germline V lookup: CDR1 SNHLY, CDR2 FYNNEI. The V segment lost 6 bases and the J segment 7 bases; nucleotides outside the gene matches: 9. CDR3 DNA: TGTGCCAGCAGCCCTGACAGGGTAAGCCAGCCCCAGCATTTT. It encodes CASSPDRVSQPQHF. The variable domain in full, completed from reference TRBV2 and TRBJ1-5, reads EPEVTQTPSHQVTQMGQEVILRCVPISNHLYFYWYRQILGQKVEFLVSFYNNEISEKSEIFDDQFSVERPDGSNFTLKIRSTKLEDSAMYFCASSPDRVSQPQHFGDGTRLSIL.

This chain links TRBV28 with TRBJ2-1; a weak D match, TRBD1 (6 bases). The CDR3 totals 13 residues. V gave up 6 bases and J gave up 15 bases, with 21 bases separating them. Germline V gene sequence: CDR1 MDHEN, CDR2 SYDVKM. The CDR3 nucleotides read TGTGCCAGCAGAACCAGGGGCCTTCCCATGGGGTTCTTC. This encodes CASRTRGLPMGFF.

This clone was observed once. The chain carries TRBV19 and TRBJ2-1, with D possibly being TRBD1 (6 bases). This CDR3 contains 14 residues. Between the trimmed V and J ends, which lost 1 base and 8 bases, there was a span of 12 bases. Germline CDR1 reads LNHDA; CDR2 reads SQIVND (reference sequence). CDR3 in amino acids: CASSIGRGSYEQFF. In DNA, the CDR3 is TGTGCCAGTAGTATAGGAAGGGGGTCTTATGAGCAGTTCTTC.

Points on this clone: At one of its ends the junction is not consistent with the germline gene, which may arise from a read error. The chain couples TRBV6-5 to TRBJ2-6; D is perhaps TRBD1 (5 bases). The CDR3 length is 15 residues. Per germline, CDR1 MNHEY and CDR2 SVGAGI. The CDR3 DNA reads as TGTGCCAGCAGTGTAACAGCATCTGGGGCCAACGTCCTGCCTTTC. It is translated as CASSVTASGANVLPF.

The chain joins TRBV7-9 to TRBJ2-1, with D unresolved. From germline, CDR1 is SEHNR and CDR2 FQNEAQ (reference sequence). There are 13 residues in the CDR3. V was clipped by 7 bases and J by 0 bases, with 7 bases between them. The CDR3 DNA reads as TGTGCCAGCACGGGTGCCTCCTACAATGAGCAGTTCTTC. Translated: CASTGASYNEQFF.

The rearrangement uses TRBV6-1 and TRBJ1-1, with 8 bases that match TRBD1. The germline CDR1 and CDR2 sequences are MNHNS and SASEGT. The junction had 4 bases not matched to a gene; V was cut back by 7 bases and J by 0 bases. This CDR3 has 14 residues. This chain's CDR3 is CASIRGLMNTEAFF. The DNA for the CDR3 is TGTGCCAGCATCAGGGGGCTAATGAACACTGAAGCTTTCTTT.

This sequence joins TRBV7-9 and TRBJ2-7; 10 nucleotides line up with TRBD2. Trimming cost V 5 bases and J 6 bases; bases outside gene matches: 7. The V gene's germline CDR1 is SEHNR and CDR2 FQNEAQ (reference sequence). This CDR3 has 14 amino acids. This CDR3 reads CASSTLAGESEQYF. In nucleotides, the CDR3 is TGTGCCAGCAGCACCCTAGCGGGGGAAAGCGAGCAGTACTTC.

The chain carries TRBV6-1 and TRBJ1-4; D is perhaps TRBD1 (6 bases). Germline V gives CDR1 MNHNS, CDR2 SASEGT. The CDR3 is 15 residues long. Trimming shortened V by 6 bases and J by 7 bases, and 18 bases separated the two germline ends. The CDR3 DNA reads as TGTGCCAGCAGACGCGTACAGGGCCTGTTTGAAAAACTGTTTTTT. Encoded protein: CASRRVQGLFEKLFF.

V usage is TRBV29-1 and J usage is TRBJ2-1; D ambiguous. The ends were cut back, 4 bases at V and 8 bases at J, with 18 bases in the middle. Germline V gene sequence: CDR1 SQVTM, CDR2 ANQGSEA. This CDR3 region has 14 residues. This CDR3 is CSVVRPREVYEQFF. In nucleotides, the CDR3 is TGCAGCGTTGTCCGGCCTCGCGAGGTCTATGAGCAGTTCTTC.

This chain connects TRBV27 to TRBJ1-4; no firm D call. Trimming removed 3 bases from V and 12 bases from J, with 14 bases in between. The CDR3 loop spans 13 amino acids. Germline V CDR1 and CDR2: MNHEY, SMNVEV (reference sequence). CDR3 in DNA: TGTGCCAGCAGTTTCGGGCCCTCGAGGGAACTGTTTTTT. It codes for CASSFGPSRELFF. The full variable domain, its missing parts supplied by reference TRBV27 and TRBJ1-4, is EAQVTQNPRYLITVTGKKLTVTCSQNMNHEYMSWYRQDPGLGLRQIYYSMNVEVTDKGDVPEGYKVSRKEKRNFPLILESPSPNQTSLYFCASSFGPSRELFFGSGTQLSVL.

The CDR3 DNA is TGTGCCAGTAGTCCGGATCCCGACAGGGGCGGCTACACCTTC. Its protein product is CASSPDPDRGGYTF. This chain links TRBV19 with TRBJ1-2; 8 nucleotides align to TRBD1. CDR1 and CDR2 from the germline V gene are LNHDA and SQIVND (reference sequence). The V segment lost 5 bases and the J segment 8 bases; nucleotides outside the gene matches: 10. The CDR3 is made up of 14 amino acids. Full variable domain (rest looked up from reference TRBV19 and TRBJ1-2): DGGITQSPKYLFRKEGQNVTLSCEQNLNHDAMYWYRQDPGQGLRLIYYSQIVNDFQKGDIAEGYSVSREKKESFPLTVTSAQKNPTAFYLCASSPDPDRGGYTFGSGTRLTVV.

The V call is TRBV6-5, the J call TRBJ1-2, with 9 nucleotides matching TRBD1. This CDR3 has 14 amino acids. Per the germline V gene, CDR1 is MNHEY and CDR2 is SVGAGI. V shed 6 bases and J 4 bases; nucleotides not matched to a gene: 6. The CDR3 DNA reads TGTGCCAGCAGCCGAACGGGACAGGGCTATGGCTACACCTTC. It is translated as CASSRTGQGYGYTF.

This clone was picked up one time. The gene calls are TRBV7-9 and TRBJ1-1; 7 bases match TRBD1. CDR1 and CDR2 (germline): SEHNR, FQNEAQ (reference sequence). V lost 5 bases to trimming and J lost 4 bases; unmatched junction nucleotides: 16. The CDR3 has 17 amino acids. The CDR3, as DNA: TGTGCCAGCAGCCACCACAGCCGGACAGGAAGCTCCACTGAAGCTTTCTTT. Amino acids: CASSHHSRTGSSTEAFF.

The rearrangement joins TRBV18 to TRBJ1-2, with a possible D match to TRBD1 (5 bases). CDR3 length: 16 amino acids. Germline CDR1 KGHSH, CDR2 LQKENI. Trimming shortened V by 3 bases and J by 0 bases, and 14 bases separated the two germline ends. CDR3 loop: CASSPEGRNPNYGYTF. The CDR3, as DNA: TGTGCCAGCTCACCGGAGGGGAGGAACCCTAACTATGGCTACACCTTC.

V and J are TRBV5-1 and TRBJ1-4; 7 bases match TRBD1. The germline gives CDR1 SGHRS, CDR2 YFSETQ. Losses at the gene ends were 3 bases for V and 8 bases for J; bases not matched to a gene: 10. The CDR3 length is 15 residues. CDR3 region: CASSSTGERGEKLFF. As DNA, the CDR3 is TGCGCCAGCAGCTCCACAGGGGAAAGAGGGGAAAAACTGTTTTTT.

This chain joins TRBV7-2 and TRBJ1-5, with D hard to call. This CDR3 is 12 amino acids long. V lost 2 bases to trimming and J lost 6 bases, with 5 bases between them. Germline lookup yields CDR1 SGHTA and CDR2 FQGNSA. The CDR3 nucleotides are TGTGCCAGCAGCTTACCGAGTCAGCCCCAGCATTTT. Its protein product is CASSLPSQPQHF.

J is TRBJ2-5 and V is TRBV6-5; 7 bases fit TRBD1. The closer fit of TRBJ2-7 to the DNA end suggests the J call may be wrong. Germline loops: CDR1 MNHEY, CDR2 SVGAGI. The CDR3 totals 14 residues. The CDR3 loop is CASSGGQRAYEQYF. CDR3 DNA: TGTGCCAGCAGTGGGGGACAGAGAGCCTACGAGCAGTACTTC.